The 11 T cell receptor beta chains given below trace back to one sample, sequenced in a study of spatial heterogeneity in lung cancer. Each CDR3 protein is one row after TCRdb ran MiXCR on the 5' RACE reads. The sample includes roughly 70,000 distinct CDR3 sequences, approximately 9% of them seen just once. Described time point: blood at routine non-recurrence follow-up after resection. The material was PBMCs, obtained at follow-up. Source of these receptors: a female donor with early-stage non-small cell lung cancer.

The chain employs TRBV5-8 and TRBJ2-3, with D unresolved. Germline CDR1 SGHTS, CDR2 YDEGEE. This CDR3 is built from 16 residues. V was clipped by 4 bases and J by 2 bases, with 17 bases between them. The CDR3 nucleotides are TGTGCCAGCAGCCCTAACCAGCGTCTAGACACAGATACGCAGTATTTT. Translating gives CASSPNQRLDTDTQYF.

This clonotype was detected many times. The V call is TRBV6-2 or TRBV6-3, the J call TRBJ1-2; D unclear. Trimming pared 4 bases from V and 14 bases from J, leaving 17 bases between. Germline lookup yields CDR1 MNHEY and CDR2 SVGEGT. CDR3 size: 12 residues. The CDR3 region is CASSSVTISPTF. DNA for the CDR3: TGTGCCAGCAGTTCGGTTACGATCAGCCCAACCTTC.

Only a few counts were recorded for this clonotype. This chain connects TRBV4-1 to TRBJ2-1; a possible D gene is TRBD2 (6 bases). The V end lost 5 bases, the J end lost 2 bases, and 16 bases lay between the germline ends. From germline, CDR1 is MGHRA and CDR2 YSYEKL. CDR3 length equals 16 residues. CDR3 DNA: TGCGCCAGCAGCTTGGTCCCGGGAGTTGCCTACAATGAGCAGTTCTTC. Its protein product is CASSLVPGVAYNEQFF.

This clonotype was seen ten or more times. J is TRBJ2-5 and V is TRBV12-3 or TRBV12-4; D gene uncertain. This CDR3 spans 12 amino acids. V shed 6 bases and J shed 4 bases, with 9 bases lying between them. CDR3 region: CASSPLGETQYF. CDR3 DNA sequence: TGTGCCAGCAGCCCCTTAGGAGAGACCCAGTACTTC.

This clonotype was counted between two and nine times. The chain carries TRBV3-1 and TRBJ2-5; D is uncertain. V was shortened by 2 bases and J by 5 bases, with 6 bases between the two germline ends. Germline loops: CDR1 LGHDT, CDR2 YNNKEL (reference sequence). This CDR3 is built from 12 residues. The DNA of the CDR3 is TGTGCCAGCAGCCAATCGTCGGAGACCCAGTACTTC. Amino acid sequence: CASSQSSETQYF.

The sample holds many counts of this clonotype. The CDR3 sequence: CASRSGSGSTGELFF. Here the CDR3 DNA reads TGTGCCAGTAGATCCGGTAGCGGGTCCACCGGGGAGCTGTTTTTT. The chain recombines TRBV19 with TRBJ2-2, with 7 positions matching TRBD2. The germline V gene has CDR1 LNHDA and CDR2 SQIVND (reference sequence). The CDR3 is 15 residues long. J gave up 4 bases and V 6 bases, and 8 bases lay outside the gene matches.

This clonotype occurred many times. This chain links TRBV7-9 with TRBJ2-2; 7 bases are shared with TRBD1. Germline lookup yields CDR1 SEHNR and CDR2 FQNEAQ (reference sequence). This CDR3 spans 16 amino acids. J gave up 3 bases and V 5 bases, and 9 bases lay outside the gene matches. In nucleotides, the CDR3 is TGTGCCAGCAGCCCTTCACCGGGACAGCACACCGGGGAGCTGTTTTTT. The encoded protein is CASSPSPGQHTGELFF. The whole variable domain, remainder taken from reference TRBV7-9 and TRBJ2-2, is DTGVSQNPRHKITKRGQNVTFRCDPISEHNRLYWYRQTLGQGPEFLTYFQNEAQLEKSRLLSDRFSAERPKGSFSTLEIQRTEQGDSAMYLCASSPSPGQHTGELFFGEGSRLTVL.

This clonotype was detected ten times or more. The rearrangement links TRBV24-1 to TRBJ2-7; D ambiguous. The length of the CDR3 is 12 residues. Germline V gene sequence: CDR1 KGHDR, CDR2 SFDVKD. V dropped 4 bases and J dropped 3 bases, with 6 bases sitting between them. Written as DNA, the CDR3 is TGTGCCACCAGTGACAGCGACTACGAGCAGTACTTC. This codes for CATSDSDYEQYF.

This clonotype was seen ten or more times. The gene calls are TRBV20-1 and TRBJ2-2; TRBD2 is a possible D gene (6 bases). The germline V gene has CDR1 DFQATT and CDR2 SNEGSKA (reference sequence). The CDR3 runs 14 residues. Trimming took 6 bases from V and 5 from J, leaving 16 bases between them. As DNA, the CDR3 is TGCAGTGCCCCGACGCCGGGGAGGACCGGGGAGCTGTTTTTT. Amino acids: CSAPTPGRTGELFF.

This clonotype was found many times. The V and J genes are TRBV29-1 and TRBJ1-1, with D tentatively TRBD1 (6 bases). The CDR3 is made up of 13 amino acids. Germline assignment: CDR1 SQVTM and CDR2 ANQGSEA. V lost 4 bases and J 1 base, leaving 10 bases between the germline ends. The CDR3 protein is CSVVGQTNTEAFF. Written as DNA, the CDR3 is TGCAGCGTTGTTGGACAGACGAACACTGAAGCTTTCTTT.

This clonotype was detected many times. CDR3 sequence: CASSGTTEQDYNEQFF. CDR3 bases: TGTGCCAGCTCTGGGACCACCGAGCAGGACTACAATGAGCAGTTCTTC. The genes are TRBV18 and TRBJ2-1; D is perhaps TRBD1 or TRBD2 (5 bases each). Germline-derived CDR1 and CDR2 are KGHSH and LQKENI. The CDR3 is 16 residues long. The germline V and J ends were trimmed by 6 bases and 3 bases, with 18 bases remaining between them. Combining the CDR3 with reference TRBV18 and TRBJ2-1 gives the whole variable domain NAGVMQNPRHLVRRRGQEARLRCSPMKGHSHVYWYRQLPEEGLKFMVYLQKENIIDESGMPKERFSAEFPKEGPSILRIQQVVRGDSAAYFCASSGTTEQDYNEQFFGPGTRLTVL.